The clone carrying this T cell receptor (beta chain) was observed a few times. TCRbeta library construction was performed incorporating unique molecular identifiers. MiXCR, applied by TCRdb to the PCR reads, yields one record per CDR3 protein. The table has some 290,000 distinct CDR3 sequences, around 9.6% seen once. This specimen belongs to a study of T-cell reconstitution after alpha-beta-depleted transplantation in children. Trimming cost V 3 bases and J 0 bases, with 7 bases left between them. Germline CDR1 reads SEHNR; CDR2 reads FQNEAQ (reference sequence). The CDR3 sequence is 14 residues long.

V is TRBV7-9 and J is TRBJ2-3; tentative D call: TRBD2 (5 bases). This receptor was obtained from a human donor who donated a stem cell graft to a child with SCID. Sequences were derived from PBMCs from the stem cell graft donor, sampled from the stem cell graft. The CDR3, as DNA: TGTGCCAGCAGCTTCGAGGGAAGCACAGATACGCAGTATTTT. This gives the protein CASSFEGSTDTQYF.